The table lists the clone carrying this T cell receptor (beta chain) with many counts. Germline CDR1 and CDR2: LNHDA and SQIVND (reference sequence). This CDR3 comprises 17 residues. V lost 1 base, J lost 3 bases, and 19 bases lay in between. The data derive from a study of early T cells in non-severe SARS-CoV-2 infection. From the 5' RACE reads, TCRdb called clonotypes with MiXCR, one entry per CDR3 protein. The sample comprises about 23,000 distinct CDR3 sequences, over 4% of which are singletons, and approximately 7.8% rests with the top ten. The source of this sequence is an adult who was a healthcare worker with PCR-confirmed SARS-CoV-2 infection or an uninfected control (not recorded which). Sequenced: whole blood. The V gene is TRBV19, the J gene TRBJ2-7, with D unresolved. DNA of the CDR3: TGTGCCAGTAGTATAGGTCTTCGCAGTACCTATTTCTACGAGCAGTACTTC. Its translation is CASSIGLRSTYFYEQYF.